This T cell receptor (beta chain) was profiled in a study of control samples from healthy donors and cancer patients. Repertoires were generated with immunoSEQ multiplex PCR, while TCRdb's copy carries only in-frame clones and drops some. In the table there are 130,000 or so clones, 94% of which are singletons. The CDR3 loop spans 13 amino acids. Germline values: CDR1 SGHAT, CDR2 FQDESV (reference sequence). The germline V and J ends were trimmed by 6 bases and 3 bases, with 12 bases remaining between them. Sequencing was carried out using blood. This TCR was recovered from a man aged 40-49 years in good health. The chain carries TRBV11-1 and TRBJ2-7; D is perhaps TRBD2 (5 bases). CDR3 sequence (DNA): TGTGCCAGCAGACAAACCGGGAACTACGAGCAGTACTTC. It translates to CASRQTGNYEQYF.